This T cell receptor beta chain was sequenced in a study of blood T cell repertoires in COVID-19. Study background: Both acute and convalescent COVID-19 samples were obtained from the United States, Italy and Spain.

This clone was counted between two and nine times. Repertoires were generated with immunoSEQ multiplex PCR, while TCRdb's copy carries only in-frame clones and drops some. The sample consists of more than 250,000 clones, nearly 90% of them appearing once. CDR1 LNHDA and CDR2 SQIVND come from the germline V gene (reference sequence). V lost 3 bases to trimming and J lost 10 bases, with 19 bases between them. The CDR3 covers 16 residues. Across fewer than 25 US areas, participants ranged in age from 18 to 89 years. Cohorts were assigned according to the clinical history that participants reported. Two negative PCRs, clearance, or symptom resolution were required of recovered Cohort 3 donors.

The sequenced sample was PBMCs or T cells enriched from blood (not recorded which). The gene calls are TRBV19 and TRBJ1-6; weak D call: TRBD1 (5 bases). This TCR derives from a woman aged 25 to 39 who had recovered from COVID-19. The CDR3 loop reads CASSIMAGSELSPLHF. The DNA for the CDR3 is TGTGCCAGTAGTATTATGGCAGGGTCAGAATTGTCACCCCTCCACTTT.